Below, 29 T cell receptor beta chains from the same sample are listed, as sequenced in a study of T cell repertoires in cytomegalovirus infection. TCRdb re-derived calls from the reads in MiXCR, one entry per CDR3 protein. The sample comprises some 900,000 distinct CDR3 sequences, 32% of which are singletons, and about an eighth rests with the top ten. These receptors' antigens are unknown. Sequenced here: cultured CD8+ T cells from PBMCs, sampled from culture after CMV antigen stimulation. The receptors were gathered from a human donor in good health (CMV status not recorded). Some clones in this sample may be carry-over from other donors' samples.

This clonotype appeared a single time. The junction departs from the called germline gene at one end, perhaps through a read error. The V gene is TRBV7-4, the J gene TRBJ2-3; 7 bases agree with TRBD2. CDR3 length equals 15 residues. Germline CDR1 SGHVT, CDR2 SQSDAQ. DNA for the CDR3: TGTGCTAGCAGCTTGCTGACTAGCAGCACAGATACGCAGTATTTT. This gives the protein CASSLLTSSTDTQYF.

The rearrangement uses TRBV29-1 and TRBJ1-2; D is uncertain. Germline V gives CDR1 SQVTM, CDR2 ANQGSEA. Trimming took 2 bases from V and 9 from J, leaving 13 bases between them. The CDR3 has 12 residues. CDR3 sequence: CSVEWPASRYTF. In DNA form, the CDR3 reads TGCAGCGTTGAATGGCCCGCCTCGCGCTACACCTTC.

V is TRBV10-3 and J is TRBJ2-3, with D uncertain. The CDR3 is made up of 13 amino acids. V gave up 8 bases and J gave up 2 bases, with 11 bases separating them. Germline assignment: CDR1 ENHRY and CDR2 SYGVKD. The CDR3 sequence is CAILVSLTDTQYF. The CDR3 DNA is TGTGCCATCCTAGTCTCGCTCACAGATACGCAGTATTTT.

The table lists this clonotype with a few counts. The chain joins TRBV7-9 to TRBJ2-3, with unresolved D. V gave up 9 bases and J gave up 0 bases, with 13 bases separating them. The CDR3 spans 14 residues. Germline V gene sequence: CDR1 SEHNR, CDR2 FQNEAQ (reference sequence). CDR3 coding DNA: TGTGCCAGTCTACCAGACTCTAGCACAGATACGCAGTATTTT. This encodes CASLPDSSTDTQYF.

This clonotype has ten or more counts. J is TRBJ2-4 and V is TRBV7-8, with D possibly TRBD1 on 6 matching bases. Germline lookup yields CDR1 SGHVS and CDR2 FQNEAQ. This CDR3 has 15 residues. V was trimmed by 2 bases and J by 7 bases, leaving 15 bases between them. The DNA of the CDR3 is TGTGCCAGCAGCTTACCGGAACCAGGGGAGAACATTCAGTACTTC. Amino acid sequence: CASSLPEPGENIQYF.

The chain carries TRBV7-9 and TRBJ2-7; 7 bases are a match to TRBD1. The CDR3 length is 13 residues. Trimming removed 5 bases from V and 4 bases from J; junction bases left unmatched: 5. Germline CDR1 and CDR2: SEHNR and FQNEAQ (reference sequence). CDR3 in DNA: TGTGCCAGCAGCCAACAGGGGAAATACGAGCAGTACGTC. Encoded protein: CASSQQGKYEQYV.

The chain is built from TRBV9 and TRBJ2-5; 10 bases match TRBD2. Germline-derived CDR1 and CDR2 are SGDLS and YYNGEE. This CDR3 region has 17 residues. The J segment lost 5 bases and the V segment lost 0 bases, leaving 10 bases of the junction unmatched. The CDR3 region is CASSVGASGGAGETQYF. CDR3 sequence (DNA): TGTGCCAGCAGCGTAGGCGCAAGCGGGGGGGCCGGTGAGACCCAGTACTTC. Supplemented by reference TRBV9 and TRBJ2-5, the full variable domain reads DSGVTQTPKHLITATGQRVTLRCSPRSGDLSVYWYQQSLDQGLQFLIQYYNGEERAKGNILERFSAQQFPDLHSELNLSSLELGDSALYFCASSVGASGGAGETQYFGPGTRLLVL.

A word on this clonotype: A read error may produce the germline difference seen at one junction end. J is TRBJ2-7 and V is TRBV10-2, with 8 bases that match TRBD2. The CDR3 contains 13 residues. Germline V CDR1 and CDR2: WSHSY, SAAADI. CDR3 region: CTRASGPSYEQYF. The CDR3 region has the DNA TGCACCAGAGCTAGCGGGCCATCCTACGAGCAGTACTTC.

This clonotype was seen more than once but under ten times. The chain recombines TRBV2 with TRBJ2-1; possibly TRBD1 or TRBD2 for D (5 bases each). This CDR3 comprises 16 residues. From germline, CDR1 is SNHLY and CDR2 FYNNEI. V gave up 9 bases and J gave up 0 bases, with 18 bases separating them. CDR3 protein: CASNIGDPNSYNEQFF. The CDR3 DNA follows: TGTGCCAGTAACATCGGGGACCCAAACTCCTACAATGAGCAGTTCTTC.

The V gene is TRBV28, the J gene TRBJ2-1, with TRBD2 matching over 9 bases. Germline V gives CDR1 MDHEN, CDR2 SYDVKM. This CDR3 is built from 16 residues. V lost 2 bases to trimming and J lost 2 bases; unmatched junction nucleotides: 4. The CDR3 spells CASSLVLAGTYNEQFF. The DNA for the CDR3 is TGTGCCAGCAGTTTAGTACTAGCGGGTACCTACAATGAGCAGTTCTTC.

Points on this clonotype: A much larger clone sits a single nucleotide away, making a read error possible. V usage is TRBV7-6 and J usage is TRBJ2-3, with D possibly being TRBD1 (5 bases). The CDR3 is 16 residues long. CDR1 and CDR2 from the germline V gene are SGHVS and FNYEAQ. The CDR3 bases are TGTGTCAGCAGCTTAGGTGGGGCCATTAGTGTAGATACGCAGTATTTT. The encoded protein is CVSSLGGAISVDTQYF.

This sequence joins TRBV9 and TRBJ2-2; D is uncertain. Between the trimmed V and J ends, which lost 2 bases and 7 bases, there was a span of 12 bases. CDR3 size: 14 residues. Germline lookup yields CDR1 SGDLS and CDR2 YYNGEE. This CDR3 is CASSVPRGDGELFF. The DNA of the CDR3 is TGTGCCAGCAGCGTCCCCCGAGGAGACGGGGAGCTGTTTTTT.

The genes are TRBV11-2 and TRBJ2-5; 11 positions agree with TRBD2. This CDR3 contains 15 residues. CDR1 is SGHAT, CDR2 FQNNGV, per germline. With V trimmed by 3 bases and J by 3 bases, 3 bases remained unmatched. The CDR3 bases are TGTGCCAGCAGCTTGGAACTAGCGGGGGAAGAGACCCAGTACTTC. Its translation: CASSLELAGEETQYF.

J is TRBJ1-2 and V is TRBV29-1; D is unresolved. CDR1 SQVTM and CDR2 ANQGSEA come from the germline V gene. This CDR3 spans 12 amino acids. The V gene lost 7 bases and the J gene lost 0 bases, with 9 bases spanning the gap. In nucleotides, the CDR3 is TGCAGCGCCCGAGGAGCTAACTATGGCTACACCTTC. It translates to CSARGANYGYTF.

This clonotype was seen a handful of times. The chain combines TRBV7-8 with TRBJ1-2, with 8 positions matching TRBD1. Germline CDR1 SGHVS, CDR2 FQNEAQ. V lost 2 bases, J lost 8 bases, and 7 bases stayed unmatched. The CDR3 is 14 residues long. DNA for the CDR3: TGTGCCAGCAGCTTATCCGGACAGGGTTGGGGCTACACCTTC. Its protein is CASSLSGQGWGYTF.

V gene TRBV4-3 combines with J gene TRBJ2-1; D unclear. Per germline, CDR1 LGHNA and CDR2 YSLEER. V dropped 1 base and J dropped 9 bases, with 19 bases sitting between them. This CDR3 contains 16 residues. CDR3: CASSQVGSSQRGEQFF. DNA of the CDR3: TGCGCCAGCAGCCAAGTAGGATCTTCACAGAGAGGTGAGCAGTTCTTC.

The rearrangement uses TRBV19 and TRBJ1-5; TRBD1 aligns across 7 bases. Germline V gives CDR1 LNHDA, CDR2 SQIVND (reference sequence). This CDR3 has 15 residues. Unmatched junction bases numbered 13, after V lost 5 bases and J lost 9 bases. In nucleotides, the CDR3 is TGTGCCAGTAGTTCCCCCGGGACAGCCAGGGGGCCCCAGCATTTT. Translation: CASSSPGTARGPQHF.

This clonotype was found a few times. The V call is TRBV7-8, the J call TRBJ1-1, with D uncertain. This CDR3 has 17 amino acids. Germline CDR1 is SGHVS and CDR2 is FQNEAQ. Deletions cut 5 bases from V and 2 bases from J, with 21 bases between. The CDR3 sequence: CASSGFEVFPTNTEAFF. The CDR3 bases are TGTGCCAGCAGCGGTTTCGAGGTCTTTCCCACCAACACTGAAGCTTTCTTT. Using reference TRBV7-8 and TRBJ1-1 for the parts outside the CDR3, the full variable domain is GAGVSQSPRYKVAKRGQDVALRCDPISGHVSLFWYQQALGQGPEFLTYFQNEAQLDKSGLPSDRFFAERPEGSVSTLKIQRTQQEDSAVYLCASSGFEVFPTNTEAFFGQGTRLTVV.

This clonotype was seen more than once but under ten times. CDR3 loop: CASSSQRKGEQYV. CDR3 bases: TGTGCCAGCAGTTCCCAGAGAAAAGGCGAGCAGTACGTC. This sequence joins TRBV6-2 or TRBV6-3 and TRBJ2-7; D is unresolved. Trimming took off 4 bases at V and 6 bases at J, with 13 bases between the two ends. The CDR3 contains 13 residues. The germline V gene has CDR1 MNHEY and CDR2 SVGEGT.

Many counts were recorded for this clonotype. The chain carries TRBV12-3 or TRBV12-4 and TRBJ2-7; D gene ambiguous. The CDR3 extends over 12 amino acids. The V end was cut by 2 bases, the J end by 3 bases, with 5 bases between. CDR3 DNA: TGTGCCAGCAGTTTACTCGTCTACGAGCAGTACTTC. Translation: CASSLLVYEQYF.

This clonotype showed up just a few times. The chain joins TRBV10-3 to TRBJ2-1; the D is unclear. V was trimmed by 0 bases and J by 4 bases, leaving 22 bases between them. Germline assignment: CDR1 ENHRY and CDR2 SYGVKD. The CDR3 covers 19 residues. The CDR3 region is CAISESMVEGNIRYNEQFF. The CDR3 coding sequence is TGTGCCATCAGTGAGTCGATGGTAGAAGGGAATATAAGATACAATGAGCAGTTCTTC.

The J gene is TRBJ1-6, the V gene TRBV27; D not certain. V was shortened by 5 bases and J by 11 bases, with 10 bases between the two germline ends. The CDR3 runs to 12 residues. CDR1 is MNHEY and CDR2 is SMNVEV in the germline V gene (reference sequence). Here the CDR3 reads CASSTPQAPLHF. The CDR3 DNA sequence: TGTGCCAGCAGTACCCCACAAGCACCCCTCCACTTT.

The sample holds a few counts of this clonotype. This chain links TRBV7-9 with TRBJ2-2; D possibly corresponds to TRBD1 (6 bases). Trimming took off 2 bases at V and 6 bases at J, with 13 bases between the two ends. Germline CDR1 reads SEHNR; CDR2 reads FQNEAQ (reference sequence). The CDR3 sequence is 15 residues long. This CDR3 reads CASSLRTDGAGELFF. CDR3 nucleotides: TGTGCCAGCAGCTTAAGGACAGATGGTGCCGGGGAGCTGTTTTTT. The full variable domain, with the rest looked up from reference TRBV7-9 and TRBJ2-2, is DTGVSQNPRHKITKRGQNVTFRCDPISEHNRLYWYRQTLGQGPEFLTYFQNEAQLEKSRLLSDRFSAERPKGSFSTLEIQRTEQGDSAMYLCASSLRTDGAGELFFGEGSRLTVL.

The chain has TRBV27 and TRBJ1-1; 8 bases line up with TRBD1. CDR1 and CDR2 (germline): MNHEY, SMNVEV (reference sequence). The CDR3 has 14 residues. The V and J ends lost 6 bases and 4 bases, in that order; junction bases with no gene match: 7. The CDR3 here is CASRFDRGGTEAFF. CDR3 sequence (DNA): TGTGCCAGCAGATTCGACAGGGGTGGCACTGAAGCTTTCTTT.

The chain employs TRBV11-3 and TRBJ2-4, with TRBD2 matching 7 bases. Germline CDR1 and CDR2: SGHNT and YENEEA. After removal of 5 bases from V and 6 bases from J, the junction contained 10 bases not matched to a gene. The CDR3 covers 15 residues. The CDR3 sequence is CASSPDRLAANIQYF. The CDR3 DNA follows: TGTGCCAGCAGCCCAGATCGACTAGCCGCAAACATTCAGTACTTC.

This clonotype occurred many times. This chain links TRBV4-1 with TRBJ2-3, with D unclear. CDR1 MGHRA and CDR2 YSYEKL come from the germline V gene. The CDR3 has 16 residues. V lost 1 base and J 0 bases, leaving 11 bases between the germline ends. This chain's CDR3 is CASSQVQYPSTDTQYF. The CDR3 DNA sequence: TGCGCCAGCAGCCAAGTGCAGTACCCTAGCACAGATACGCAGTATTTT.

This clonotype has only one observation. This chain links TRBV23-1 with TRBJ2-1; 7 nucleotides agree with TRBD1. TRBV23-1 is marked as an open reading frame, function uncertain. This CDR3 spans 13 amino acids. The V segment lost 0 bases and the J segment 14 bases; nucleotides outside the gene matches: 7. The CDR3 spells CASSQSRPGGEFF. DNA for the CDR3: TGCGCCAGCAGTCAATCCCGGCCAGGGGGAGAGTTCTTC.

V is TRBV7-6 and J is TRBJ2-2, with D possibly TRBD1 on 6 matching bases. Germline V gene data show CDR1 as SGHVS and CDR2 as FNYEAQ. The germline V and J ends were trimmed by 9 bases and 3 bases, with 11 bases remaining between them. The length of the CDR3 is 13 residues. The CDR3 region has the DNA TGTGCCAGACCGGACAGATACACCGGGGAGCTGTTTTTT. Protein: CARPDRYTGELFF.

The table lists this clonotype with many counts. This chain joins TRBV6-6 and TRBJ1-3; 7 bases align to TRBD1. CDR3 length: 14 residues. Unmatched junction bases numbered 5, after V lost 6 bases and J lost 3 bases. Germline V gives CDR1 MNHNY, CDR2 SVGAGI (reference sequence). The CDR3 here is CASSKGANGNTIYF. The CDR3 region has the DNA TGTGCCAGCAGCAAGGGGGCGAATGGAAACACCATATATTTT.